The rows below give T cell receptor beta chains drawn from one sample of a study of control samples from healthy donors and cancer patients. TCRdb's table, derived via immunoSEQ multiplex PCR, lists solely in-frame clones and lacks some. Reported are roughly 200,000 clones; the ten largest clones contain roughly 2%. The specimen was blood. Receptors originate from a woman between 25 and 40 years old in good health. The CDR3 runs from the conserved cysteine through the conserved F or W. The D gene is left open where the match is weak. The size entry is marked missing in some rows and otherwise reads once, few, many or a size class.

J gene | clone size | D gene | V gene | CDR3 protein | CDR3 DNA
TRBJ1-1 | - | - | TRBV6-5 | CASSLTGLTEAFF | TGTGCCAGCAGTCTAACAGGGCTCACTGAAGCTTTCTTT
TRBJ1-6 | - | - | TRBV4-2 | CASSQDPADSPLHF | TGTGCCAGCAGCCAAGATCCGGCGGATTCACCCCTCCACTTT
TRBJ2-7 | - | - | TRBV3-1/TRBV3-2 | CASSQVWSRSSYEQYF | TGTGCCAGCAGCCAAGTTTGGTCACGGAGCTCCTACGAGCAGTACTTC
TRBJ2-7 | - | - | TRBV6-1 | CASSESVGQYF | TGTGCCAGCAGTGAATCAGTCGGGCAGTACTTC
TRBJ2-4 | - | TRBD2 | TRBV28 | CASRKGLAGAKNIQYF | TGTGCCAGCAGAAAGGGACTAGCGGGGGCCAAAAACATTCAGTACTTC
TRBJ1-6 | - | - | TRBV27 | CASMRFFSSYNSPLHF | TGTGCCAGCATGCGGTTCTTCAGCTCCTATAATTCACCCCTCCACTTT
TRBJ2-3 | - | - | TRBV12-3/TRBV12-4 | CASSLGPNLGYF | TGTGCCAGCAGTTTAGGCCCCAATTTGGGGTATTTT
TRBJ2-6 | - | - | TRBV6-5 | CASKEGSAGANVLTF | TGTGCCAGCAAAGAGGGGTCGGCTGGGGCCAACGTCCTGACTTTC
TRBJ2-1 | - | TRBD1 | TRBV6-4 | CASSSDREYNEQFF | TGTGCCAGCAGTTCCGACAGGGAGTACAATGAGCAGTTCTTC
TRBJ2-1 | - | TRBD2 | TRBV27 | CASSLSRLANEQFF | TGTGCCAGCAGTTTATCCCGACTAGCTAATGAGCAGTTCTTC
TRBJ2-5 | - | TRBD2 | TRBV7-9 | CASSNSSGATYQETQYF | TGTGCCAGCAGCAACAGTAGCGGGGCGACGTACCAAGAGACCCAGTACTTC
TRBJ2-3 | - | - | TRBV19 | CASSIDPATRSLADTQYF | TGTGCCAGTAGTATAGATCCGGCGACTAGGAGTTTAGCAGATACGCAGTATTTT
TRBJ1-4 | - | - | TRBV6-5 | CASRRSGTNEKLFF | TGTGCCAGCCGACGATCAGGAACTAATGAAAAACTGTTTTTT
TRBJ2-1 | - | TRBD2 | TRBV6-5 | CASSPLAGGLNEQFF | TGTGCCAGCAGTCCTCTAGCGGGGGGGCTCAATGAGCAGTTCTTC
TRBJ2-7 | - | TRBD2 | TRBV30 | CAWRTGGGYEQYF | TGTGCCTGGAGGACGGGGGGAGGCTACGAGCAGTACTTC
TRBJ1-5 | - | - | TRBV6-5 | CASSYPRQPQHF | TGTGCCAGCAGTTATCCAAGGCAGCCCCAGCATTTT
TRBJ1-3 | - | - | TRBV20-1 | CSSRNTIYF | TGCAGTTCTAGAAACACCATATATTTT
TRBJ1-4 | - | - | TRBV27 | CASSITPGREKLFF | TGTGCCAGCAGTATTACTCCCGGACGGGAAAAACTGTTTTTT
TRBJ1-6 | - | - | TRBV19 | CASSIDNRRPYNSPLHF | TGTGCCAGTAGTATAGATAATCGACGGCCCTATAATTCACCCCTCCACTTT
TRBJ1-5 | - | - | TRBV7-2 | CASSPRGPNQPQHF | TGTGCCAGCAGCCCCCGCGGGCCAAATCAGCCCCAGCATTTT
TRBJ2-7 | - | - | TRBV28 | CASSIGGAAYEQYF | TGTGCCAGCAGCATAGGGGGGGCGGCCTACGAGCAGTACTTC
TRBJ2-7 | medium-sized | - | TRBV11-2 | CASSLGPGKSYEQYF | TGTGCCAGCAGCTTAGGGCCGGGCAAGAGCTACGAGCAGTACTTC
TRBJ1-2 | - | - | TRBV10-2 | CASSEPSKRLNYGYTF | TGCGCCAGCAGTGAGCCCAGCAAAAGACTAAACTATGGCTACACCTTC
TRBJ1-6 | - | TRBD1 | TRBV4-1 | CASSQPNVRDRGGSLHF | TGCGCCAGCAGCCAGCCCAACGTCCGGGACAGGGGAGGGTCCCTCCACTTT
TRBJ2-5 | - | - | TRBV5-6 | CASSSTSSQYF | TGTGCCAGCAGCAGCACTAGTAGCCAGTACTTC
TRBJ1-6 | - | TRBD1 | TRBV9 | CASSSLQGVAGIAPLHF | TGTGCCAGCAGCTCATTACAGGGGGTGGCCGGGATAGCACCCCTCCACTTT
TRBJ1-4 | - | - | TRBV5-5 | CASSLTALNEKLFF | TGTGCCAGCAGCTTGACAGCGCTTAATGAAAAACTGTTTTTT
TRBJ1-4 | - | - | TRBV19 | CASSPGEKLFF | TGTGCCAGTAGCCCGGGTGAAAAACTGTTTTTT
TRBJ2-3 | - | - | TRBV18 | CASSYGDTQYF | TGTGCCAGCTCATATGGGGATACGCAGTATTTT
TRBJ1-1 | - | TRBD1 | TRBV27 | CASSLRSLGQGYTEAFF | TGTGCCAGCAGTTTACGCAGCCTCGGACAGGGGTACACTGAAGCTTTCTTT
TRBJ2-7 | - | - | TRBV3-1/TRBV3-2 | CASSRTFYEQYF | TGTGCCAGCAGCCGAACTTTCTACGAGCAGTACTTC
TRBJ1-2 | - | TRBD1 | TRBV27 | CASSFLTDRGLNGYTF | TGTGCCAGCAGTTTTTTAACCGACAGGGGACTGAATGGCTACACCTTC
TRBJ2-3 | - | - | TRBV7-9 | CASSLDAGTDTQYF | TGTGCCAGCAGCTTAGATGCGGGCACAGATACGCAGTATTTT
TRBJ2-7 | - | - | TRBV7-9 | CASSSASSYEQYF | TGTGCCAGCAGCTCAGCCAGCTCCTACGAGCAGTACTTC
TRBJ1-3 | - | - | TRBV7-7 | CASSLGASSGNTIYF | TGTGCTAGCAGCTTGGGGGCTTCCTCTGGAAACACCATATATTTT
TRBJ1-2 | - | - | TRBV12-3/TRBV12-4 | CASSPTLYGYTF | TGTGCCAGCAGTCCCACCCTCTATGGCTACACCTTC
TRBJ1-3 | - | - | TRBV5-1 | CASSLDDSAGNTIYF | TGCGCCAGCAGCTTGGATGACAGCGCTGGAAACACCATATATTTT
TRBJ1-2 | - | TRBD1 | TRBV7-9 | CASSRRQGTYPVYGYTF | TGTGCCAGCAGCCGTCGACAGGGGACCTACCCAGTCTATGGCTACACCTTC
TRBJ2-7 | - | TRBD2 | TRBV19 | CASRPWRGDSYEQYF | TGTGCCAGTCGTCCCTGGCGGGGGGACTCCTACGAGCAGTACTTC
TRBJ1-1 | - | - | TRBV3-1/TRBV3-2 | CASSQDRGTEAFF | TGTGCCAGCAGCCAAGACAGGGGTACTGAAGCTTTCTTT
TRBJ1-2 | - | - | TRBV19 | CASRTGRTYGYTF | TGTGCCAGTAGGACTGGACGGACCTATGGCTACACCTTC
TRBJ1-1 | - | TRBD1 | TRBV5-1 | CASSSRLPGQEAFF | TGCGCCAGCAGCTCGAGGCTACCGGGACAGGAAGCTTTCTTT
TRBJ1-4 | - | - | TRBV19 | CASVGGEKLFF | TGTGCCAGCGTTGGGGGTGAAAAACTGTTTTTT
TRBJ2-7 | - | TRBD1 | TRBV6-5 | CASSYFPGTGGNEQYF | TGTGCCAGCAGTTACTTCCCCGGGACAGGGGGTAACGAGCAGTACTTC
TRBJ1-1 | - | - | TRBV30 | CAAGESDEAFF | TGTGCGGCCGGGGAGTCGGATGAAGCTTTCTTT
TRBJ1-2 | - | TRBD1 | TRBV11-2 | CASSPDRGVGYTF | TGTGCCAGCAGCCCCGACAGGGGTGTTGGCTACACCTTC
TRBJ1-1 | - | - | TRBV7-9 | CASSGGVEAFF | TGTGCCAGCAGCGGTGGGGTTGAAGCTTTCTTT
TRBJ2-2 | - | - | TRBV4-2 | CASSQDLGPGELFF | TGTGCCAGCAGCCAAGATCTAGGCCCCGGGGAGCTGTTTTTT
TRBJ1-4 | - | - | TRBV4-2 | CASSQEGSSNEKLFF | TGTGCCAGCAGCCAAGAGGGCAGTTCTAATGAAAAACTGTTTTTT
TRBJ2-6 | - | TRBD1 | TRBV30 | CAWVGQGRPGANVLTF | TGTGCCTGGGTGGGACAGGGCCGACCTGGGGCCAACGTCCTGACTTTC